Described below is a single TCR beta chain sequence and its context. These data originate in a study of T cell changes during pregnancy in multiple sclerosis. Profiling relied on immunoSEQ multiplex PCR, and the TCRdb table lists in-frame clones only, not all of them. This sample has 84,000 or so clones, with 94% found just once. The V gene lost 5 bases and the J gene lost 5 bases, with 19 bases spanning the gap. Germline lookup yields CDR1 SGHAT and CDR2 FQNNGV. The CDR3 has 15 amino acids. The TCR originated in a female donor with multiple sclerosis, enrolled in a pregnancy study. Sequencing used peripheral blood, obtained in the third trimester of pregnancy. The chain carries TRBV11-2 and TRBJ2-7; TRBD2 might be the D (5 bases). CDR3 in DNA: TGTGCCAGCAGCCGGACTCCAGCTTCTGCCGACGAGCAGTACTTC. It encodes CASSRTPASADEQYF.